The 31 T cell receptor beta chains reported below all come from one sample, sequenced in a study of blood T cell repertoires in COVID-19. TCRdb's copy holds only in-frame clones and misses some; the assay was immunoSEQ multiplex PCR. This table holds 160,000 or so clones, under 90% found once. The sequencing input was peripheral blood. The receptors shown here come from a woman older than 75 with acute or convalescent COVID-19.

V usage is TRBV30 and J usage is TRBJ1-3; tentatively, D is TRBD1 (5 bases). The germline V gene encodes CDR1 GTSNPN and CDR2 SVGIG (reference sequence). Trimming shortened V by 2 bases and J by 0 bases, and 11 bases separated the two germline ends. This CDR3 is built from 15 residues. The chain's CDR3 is CAWSTGGLSGNTIYF. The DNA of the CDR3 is TGTGCCTGGAGTACGGGGGGACTCTCTGGAAACACCATATATTTT.

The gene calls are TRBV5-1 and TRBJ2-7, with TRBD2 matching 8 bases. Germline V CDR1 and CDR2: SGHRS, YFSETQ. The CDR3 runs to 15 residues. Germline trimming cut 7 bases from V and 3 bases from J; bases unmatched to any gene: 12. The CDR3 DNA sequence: TGCGCCAGCTCTCCACACTTGACTAGCGACTACGAGCAGTACTTC. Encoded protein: CASSPHLTSDYEQYF. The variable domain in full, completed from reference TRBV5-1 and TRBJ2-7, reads KAGVTQTPRYLIKTRGQQVTLSCSPISGHRSVSWYQQTPGQGLQFLFEYFSETQRNKGNFPGRFSGRQFSNSRSEMNVSTLELGDSALYLCASSPHLTSDYEQYFGPGTRLTVT.

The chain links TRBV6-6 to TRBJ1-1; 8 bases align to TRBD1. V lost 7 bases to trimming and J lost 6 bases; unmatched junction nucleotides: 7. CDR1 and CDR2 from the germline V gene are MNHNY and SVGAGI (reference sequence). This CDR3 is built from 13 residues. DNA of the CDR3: TGTGCCAGCAAGACACAGGGGGTCGCTGAAGCTTTCTTT. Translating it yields CASKTQGVAEAFF.

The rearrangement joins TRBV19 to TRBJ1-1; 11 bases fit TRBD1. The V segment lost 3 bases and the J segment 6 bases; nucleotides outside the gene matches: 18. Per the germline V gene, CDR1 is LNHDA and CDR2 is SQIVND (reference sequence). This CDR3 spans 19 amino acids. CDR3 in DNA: TGTGCCAGTAGTATTGGAGTAACCGGGACAGGGGGAGGGACGTCTGAAGCTTTCTTT. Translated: CASSIGVTGTGGGTSEAFF.

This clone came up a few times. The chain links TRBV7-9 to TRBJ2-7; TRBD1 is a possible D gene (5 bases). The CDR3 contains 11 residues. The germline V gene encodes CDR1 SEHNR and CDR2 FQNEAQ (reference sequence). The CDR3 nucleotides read TGTGCGACCCTTGGGGCCTCCGGACAGTACTTC. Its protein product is CATLGASGQYF.

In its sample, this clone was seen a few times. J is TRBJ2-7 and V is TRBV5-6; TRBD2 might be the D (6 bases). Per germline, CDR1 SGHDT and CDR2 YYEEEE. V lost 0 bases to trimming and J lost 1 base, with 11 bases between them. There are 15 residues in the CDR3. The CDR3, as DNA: TGTGCCAGCAGCTTGGGTCCTAGCGCTTCCTACGAGCAGTACTTC. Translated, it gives CASSLGPSASYEQYF.

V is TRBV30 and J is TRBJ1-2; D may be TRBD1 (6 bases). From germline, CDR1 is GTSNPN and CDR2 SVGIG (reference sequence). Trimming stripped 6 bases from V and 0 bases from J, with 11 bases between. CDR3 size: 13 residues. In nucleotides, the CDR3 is TGTGCCTGCAAGGACAGATCTAACTATGGCTACACCTTC. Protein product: CACKDRSNYGYTF.

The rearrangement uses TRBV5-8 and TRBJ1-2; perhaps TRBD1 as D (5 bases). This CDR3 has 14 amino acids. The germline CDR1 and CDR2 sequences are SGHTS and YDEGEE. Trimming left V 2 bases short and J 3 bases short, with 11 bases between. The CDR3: CASSFRQPHYGYTF. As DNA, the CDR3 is TGTGCCAGCAGCTTCCGACAGCCTCACTATGGCTACACCTTC.

The CDR3 loop is CASSKAEGVLQETQYF. The CDR3 region has the DNA TGTGCCAGCAGCAAAGCGGAAGGGGTCCTACAAGAGACCCAGTACTTC. The chain links TRBV21-1 to TRBJ2-5; the D segment call TRBD1 is taken from the table without a DNA check. TRBV21-1 is listed as a pseudogene. CDR3 length: 16 amino acids.

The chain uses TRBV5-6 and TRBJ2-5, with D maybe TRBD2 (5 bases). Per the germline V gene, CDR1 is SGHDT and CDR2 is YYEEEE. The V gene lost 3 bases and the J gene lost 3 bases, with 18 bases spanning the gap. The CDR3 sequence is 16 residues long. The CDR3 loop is CASSSFALAGEETQYF. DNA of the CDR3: TGTGCCAGCAGCTCGTTCGCGCTAGCAGGAGAAGAGACCCAGTACTTC.

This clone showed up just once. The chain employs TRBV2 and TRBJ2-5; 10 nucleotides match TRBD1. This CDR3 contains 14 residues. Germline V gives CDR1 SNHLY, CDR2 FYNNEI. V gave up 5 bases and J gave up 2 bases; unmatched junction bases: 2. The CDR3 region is CASSQDRGQETQYF. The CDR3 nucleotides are TGTGCCAGCAGTCAGGACAGGGGGCAAGAGACCCAGTACTTC.

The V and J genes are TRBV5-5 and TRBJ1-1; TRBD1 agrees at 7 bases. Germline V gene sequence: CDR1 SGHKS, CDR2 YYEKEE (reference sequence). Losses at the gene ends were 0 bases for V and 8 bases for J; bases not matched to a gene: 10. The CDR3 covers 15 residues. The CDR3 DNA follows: TGTGCCAGCAGCTTGGCGATTAGTGGGGACAGCGAAGCTTTCTTT. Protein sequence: CASSLAISGDSEAFF.

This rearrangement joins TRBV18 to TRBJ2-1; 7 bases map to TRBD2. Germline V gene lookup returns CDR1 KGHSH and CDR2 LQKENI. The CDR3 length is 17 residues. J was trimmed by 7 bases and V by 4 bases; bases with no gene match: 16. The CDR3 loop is CASSLISMAGVGNEQFF. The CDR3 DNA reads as TGTGCCAGCTCACTGATCTCTATGGCGGGAGTTGGGAATGAGCAGTTCTTC.

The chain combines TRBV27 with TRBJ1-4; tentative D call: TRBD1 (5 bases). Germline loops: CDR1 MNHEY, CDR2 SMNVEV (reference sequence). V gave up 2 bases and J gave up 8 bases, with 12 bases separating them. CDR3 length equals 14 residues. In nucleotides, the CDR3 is TGTGCCAGCAGTTTACGGCAGGGTGGCGAAAAACTGTTTTTT. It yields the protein CASSLRQGGEKLFF. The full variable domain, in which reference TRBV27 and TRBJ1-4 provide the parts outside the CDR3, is EAQVTQNPRYLITVTGKKLTVTCSQNMNHEYMSWYRQDPGLGLRQIYYSMNVEVTDKGDVPEGYKVSRKEKRNFPLILESPSPNQTSLYFCASSLRQGGEKLFFGSGTQLSVL.

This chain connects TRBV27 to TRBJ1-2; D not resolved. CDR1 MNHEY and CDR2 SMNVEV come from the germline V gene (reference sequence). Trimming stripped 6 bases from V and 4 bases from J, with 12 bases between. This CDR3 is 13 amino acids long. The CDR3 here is CASSPTGSYGYTF. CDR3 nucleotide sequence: TGTGCCAGCAGCCCGACTGGGAGCTATGGCTACACCTTC.

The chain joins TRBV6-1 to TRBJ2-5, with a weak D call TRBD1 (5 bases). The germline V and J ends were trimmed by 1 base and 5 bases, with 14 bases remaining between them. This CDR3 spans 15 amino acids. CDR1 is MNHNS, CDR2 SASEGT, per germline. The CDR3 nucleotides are TGTGCCAGCAGTGAAGGAAGGGGAATCGTGGAGACCCAGTACTTC. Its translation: CASSEGRGIVETQYF.

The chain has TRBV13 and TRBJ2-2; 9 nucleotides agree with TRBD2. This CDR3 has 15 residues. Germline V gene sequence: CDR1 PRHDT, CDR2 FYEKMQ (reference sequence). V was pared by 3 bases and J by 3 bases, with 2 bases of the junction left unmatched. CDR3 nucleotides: TGTGCCAGCAGCTTTAGCGGGGGTTACACCGGGGAGCTGTTTTTT. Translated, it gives CASSFSGGYTGELFF. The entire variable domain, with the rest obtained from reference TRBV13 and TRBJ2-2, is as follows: AAGVIQSPRHLIKEKRETATLKCYPIPRHDTVYWYQQGPGQDPQFLISFYEKMQSDKGSIPDRFSAQQFSDYHSELNMSSLELGDSALYFCASSFSGGYTGELFFGEGSRLTVL.

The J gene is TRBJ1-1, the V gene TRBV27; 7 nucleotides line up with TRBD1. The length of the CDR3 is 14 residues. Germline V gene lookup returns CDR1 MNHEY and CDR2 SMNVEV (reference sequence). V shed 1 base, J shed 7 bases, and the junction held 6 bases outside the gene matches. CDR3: CASSLWQGVGEAFF. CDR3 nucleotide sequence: TGTGCCAGCAGTTTATGGCAGGGGGTTGGTGAAGCTTTCTTT.

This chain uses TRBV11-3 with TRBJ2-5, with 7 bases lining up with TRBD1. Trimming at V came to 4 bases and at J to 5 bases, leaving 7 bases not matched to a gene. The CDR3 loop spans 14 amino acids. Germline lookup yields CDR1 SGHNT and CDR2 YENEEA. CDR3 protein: CASSSRQGGETQYF. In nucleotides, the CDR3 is TGTGCCAGCAGCTCGAGACAGGGTGGGGAGACCCAGTACTTC.

DNA for the CDR3: TGTGCCAGCAGTTTACCCGAGGGGGGGGTCCAGCCCCAGCATTTT. Translation: CASSLPEGGVQPQHF. This sequence joins TRBV28 and TRBJ1-5; D is perhaps TRBD1 (6 bases). This CDR3 spans 15 amino acids. The ends were cut back, 2 bases at V and 7 bases at J, with 15 bases in the middle. Germline V CDR1 and CDR2: MDHEN, SYDVKM.

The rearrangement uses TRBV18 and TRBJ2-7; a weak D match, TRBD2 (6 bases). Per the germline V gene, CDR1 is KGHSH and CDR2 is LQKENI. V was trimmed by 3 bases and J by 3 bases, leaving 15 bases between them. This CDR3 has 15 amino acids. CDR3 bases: TGTGCCAGCTCACCTGGACGGGGGATCCTCTACGAGCAGTACTTC. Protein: CASSPGRGILYEQYF. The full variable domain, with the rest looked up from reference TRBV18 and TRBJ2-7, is NAGVMQNPRHLVRRRGQEARLRCSPMKGHSHVYWYRQLPEEGLKFMVYLQKENIIDESGMPKERFSAEFPKEGPSILRIQQVVRGDSAAYFCASSPGRGILYEQYFGPGTRLTVT.

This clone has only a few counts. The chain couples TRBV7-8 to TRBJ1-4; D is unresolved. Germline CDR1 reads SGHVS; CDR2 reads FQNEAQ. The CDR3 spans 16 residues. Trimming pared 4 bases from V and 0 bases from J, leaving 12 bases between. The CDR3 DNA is TGTGCCAGCAGCTCCAAAAACAGAGCAACTAATGAAAAACTGTTTTTT. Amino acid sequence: CASSSKNRATNEKLFF.

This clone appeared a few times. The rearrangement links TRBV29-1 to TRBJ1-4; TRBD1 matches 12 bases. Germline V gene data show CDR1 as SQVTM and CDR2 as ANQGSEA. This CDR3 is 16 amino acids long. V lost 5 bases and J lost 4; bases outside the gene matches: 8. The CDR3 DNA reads TGCAGCGTTCGACCCGGGACAGGGGGCAATAATGAAAAACTGTTTTTT. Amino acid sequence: CSVRPGTGGNNEKLFF.

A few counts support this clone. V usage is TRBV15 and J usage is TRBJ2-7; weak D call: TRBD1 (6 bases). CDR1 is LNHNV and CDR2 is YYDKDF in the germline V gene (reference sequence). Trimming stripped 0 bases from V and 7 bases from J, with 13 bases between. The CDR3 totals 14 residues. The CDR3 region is CATSRDRDKPEQYF. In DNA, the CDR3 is TGTGCCACCAGCAGAGATAGGGACAAACCTGAGCAGTACTTC.

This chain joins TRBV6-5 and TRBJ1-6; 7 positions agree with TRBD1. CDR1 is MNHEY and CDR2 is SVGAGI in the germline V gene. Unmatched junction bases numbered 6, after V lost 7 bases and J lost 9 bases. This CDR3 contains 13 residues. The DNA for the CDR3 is TGTGCCAGCACCTCACAGGGGCGTTCACCCCTCCACTTT. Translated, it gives CASTSQGRSPLHF.

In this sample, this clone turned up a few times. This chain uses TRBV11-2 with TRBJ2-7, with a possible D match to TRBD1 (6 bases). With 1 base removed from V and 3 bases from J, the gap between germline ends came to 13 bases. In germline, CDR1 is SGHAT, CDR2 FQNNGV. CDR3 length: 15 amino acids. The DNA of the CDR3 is TGTGCCAGCAGCTTAGGTCCAGGGGCCAACTACGAGCAGTACTTC. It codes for CASSLGPGANYEQYF.

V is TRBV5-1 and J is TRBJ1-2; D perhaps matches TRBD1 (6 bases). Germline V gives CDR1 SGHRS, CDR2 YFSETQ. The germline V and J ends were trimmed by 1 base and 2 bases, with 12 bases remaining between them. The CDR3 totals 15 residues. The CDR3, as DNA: TGCGCCAGCAGCTTGCAAGGGGGAGTAAACTATGGCTACACCTTC. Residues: CASSLQGGVNYGYTF.

The CDR3 here is CASSSWTGGNYGYTF. CDR3 DNA: TGTGCCAGCAGTTCGTGGACAGGCGGAAACTATGGCTACACCTTC. The chain joins TRBV6-5 to TRBJ1-2; TRBD1 aligns across 7 bases. Trimming took 4 bases from V and 2 from J; bases not matched to a gene: 7. Per germline, CDR1 MNHEY and CDR2 SVGAGI. CDR3 length: 15 residues.

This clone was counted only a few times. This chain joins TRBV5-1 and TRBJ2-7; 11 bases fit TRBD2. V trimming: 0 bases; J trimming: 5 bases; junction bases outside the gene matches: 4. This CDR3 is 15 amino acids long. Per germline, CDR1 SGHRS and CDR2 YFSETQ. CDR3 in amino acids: CASSLGLAGKDEQYF. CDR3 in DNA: TGCGCCAGCAGCTTGGGACTAGCGGGGAAGGACGAGCAGTACTTC.

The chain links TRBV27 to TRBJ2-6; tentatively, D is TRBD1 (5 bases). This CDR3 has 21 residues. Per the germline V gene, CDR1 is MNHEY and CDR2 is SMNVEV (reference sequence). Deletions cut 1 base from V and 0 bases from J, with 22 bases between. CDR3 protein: CASSLWTQAILGRSGANVLTF. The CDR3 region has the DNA TGTGCCAGCAGTTTATGGACACAAGCCATCCTCGGGCGCTCTGGGGCCAACGTCCTGACTTTC. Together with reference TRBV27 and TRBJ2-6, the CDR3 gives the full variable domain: EAQVTQNPRYLITVTGKKLTVTCSQNMNHEYMSWYRQDPGLGLRQIYYSMNVEVTDKGDVPEGYKVSRKEKRNFPLILESPSPNQTSLYFCASSLWTQAILGRSGANVLTFGAGSRLTVL.

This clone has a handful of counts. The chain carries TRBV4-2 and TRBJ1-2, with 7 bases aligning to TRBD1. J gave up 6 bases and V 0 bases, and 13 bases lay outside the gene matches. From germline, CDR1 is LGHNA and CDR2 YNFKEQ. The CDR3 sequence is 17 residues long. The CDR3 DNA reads TGTGCCAGCAGCCAAGAAATTTTTGCTACAGGGGAGGATGGCTACACCTTC. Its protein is CASSQEIFATGEDGYTF.